The clone carrying this T cell receptor (beta chain) was recorded once. Antigen specificity is unknown. Only in-frame clones appear in the TCRdb table, and some are missing; sequencing was by immunoSEQ multiplex PCR. The sample lists about 50,000 clones; 80% to 95% were seen once. J was trimmed by 2 bases and V by 5 bases; bases with no gene match: 6. Germline loops: CDR1 KGHSH, CDR2 LQKENI. This CDR3 has 15 residues. This specimen belongs to a study of graft-versus-host responses after intestinal transplantation. Whole-study context: Transplantation in recipients was multivisceral, liver-intestinal, or isolated intestinal. Overall study results and limits: Recipient marrow showed GvH clones, some seen first in ileum or blood. Some patients had graft-donor T cell macrochimerism. In their allografts, the ratios of graft-versus-host to host-versus-graft T cell clones were high.

Material: unstimulated CD4+ T cells sorted from spleen or lymph node cells, obtained before transplant. V usage is TRBV18 and J usage is TRBJ2-7; 10 nucleotides match TRBD1. This receptor was identified in a human donor who was the organ donor for an intestinal transplant. Here the CDR3 reads CASSTSGQGAYEQYF. CDR3 DNA sequence: TGTGCCAGCTCAACCAGCGGACAGGGGGCCTACGAGCAGTACTTC.